These T cell receptor beta chains were read from a single sample in a study of T cell changes during pregnancy in multiple sclerosis. TCRdb keeps only in-frame clones here, not all; method: immunoSEQ multiplex PCR. The sample contains about 54,000 clones, around 92% of which appear only once. Source: peripheral blood, taken after pregnancy. These TCRs come from a female donor in good health, enrolled as a control in a pregnancy study. Both conserved end residues are part of each CDR3. Each record gives: D gene, J gene, clone size, V gene, CDR3 protein, CDR3 DNA. A D gene is named only where the DNA matches it firmly. Some rows mark clone size as missing; the rest say once, few, many or name a class of expanded clone.

NA,TRBJ2-7,NA,TRBV11-1,CASSPRTVSYEQYF,TGTGCCAGCAGCCCTAGGACTGTCTCCTACGAGCAGTACTTC
NA,TRBJ1-2,few,TRBV7-9,CASSLGRQENGYTF,TGTGCCAGCAGCTTAGGAAGACAGGAAAATGGCTACACCTTC
NA,TRBJ1-1,NA,TRBV9,CASSVEPRPGTEAFF,TGTGCCAGCAGCGTAGAACCCCGCCCAGGGACTGAAGCTTTCTTT
TRBD2,TRBJ2-2,NA,TRBV9,CASSVGGTSPPGELFF,TGTGCCAGCAGCGTAGGGGGGACTAGCCCCCCCGGGGAGCTGTTTTTT
TRBD1,TRBJ1-4,NA,TRBV5-1,CASSSRTGDEKLFF,TGCGCCAGCAGCTCCCGGACAGGGGACGAAAAACTGTTTTTT
TRBD1,TRBJ1-5,once,TRBV18,CASSLLPGQGGQPQHF,TGTGCCAGCTCACTATTACCGGGACAGGGCGGTCAGCCCCAGCATTTT
NA,TRBJ2-5,once,TRBV7-7,CASSLGTGGETQYF,TGTGCTAGCAGCTTAGGAACCGGGGGAGAGACCCAGTACTTC
TRBD2,TRBJ2-2,NA,TRBV7-8,CASSSTSANTGELFF,TGTGCCAGCAGCTCGACTAGCGCGAACACCGGGGAGCTGTTTTTT
TRBD2,TRBJ2-3,NA,TRBV9,CASSVGLTSGKVADTQYF,TGTGCCAGCAGCGTAGGCTTAACTAGCGGGAAGGTGGCAGATACGCAGTATTTT
TRBD1,TRBJ1-3,NA,TRBV10-3,CAIRTGGPGNTIYF,TGTGCCATCAGGACAGGGGGGCCTGGAAACACCATATATTTT
NA,TRBJ1-1,few,TRBV6-5,CASIRQKSTEAFF,TGTGCCAGCATCAGACAGAAGTCCACTGAAGCTTTCTTT
NA,TRBJ1-5,NA,TRBV27,CASSPARAQPQHF,TGTGCCAGCAGTCCGGCCAGGGCTCAGCCCCAGCATTTT
NA,TRBJ1-2,once,TRBV5-1,CASSLGQFQPYGYTF,TGCGCCAGCAGCCTCGGACAGTTTCAACCCTATGGCTACACCTTC
NA,TRBJ2-7,NA,TRBV5-1,CASSSDGGQHRYEQYF,TGCGCCAGCAGCTCCGATGGGGGACAACATCGGTACGAGCAGTACTTC
NA,TRBJ2-5,NA,TRBV25-1,CASTSIGGETQYF,TGTGCCAGCACCAGTATAGGGGGAGAGACCCAGTACTTC
NA,TRBJ2-3,NA,TRBV5-1,CASSLDSTDTQYF,TGCGCCAGCAGCCTCGACAGTACGGATACGCAGTATTTT
TRBD2,TRBJ2-3,NA,TRBV2,CASSSGRKTDTQYF,TGTGCCAGCAGTAGCGGGAGGAAAACAGATACGCAGTATTTT
NA,TRBJ2-7,once,TRBV5-6,CASSLAGAGGSYEQYF,TGTGCCAGCAGCTTGGCCGGGGCAGGGGGGTCTTACGAGCAGTACTTC
NA,TRBJ1-1,NA,TRBV29-1,CSVSGGANTEAFF,TGCAGCGTCTCGGGCGGGGCGAACACTGAAGCTTTCTTT
NA,TRBJ1-3,NA,TRBV9,CASSGPFSGNTIYF,TGTGCCAGCAGCGGGCCTTTCTCTGGAAACACCATATATTTT